These 10 T cell receptor beta chains were sequenced from one sample in a study of blood T cell repertoires in COVID-19. Generated by immunoSEQ multiplex PCR, the TCRdb table keeps only in-frame clones and is missing some. The sample gives more than 300,000 clones, around 89% of which show up once; around 0.93% is in the top ten. The sequencing input was peripheral blood. All receptors derive from a woman between 35 and 50 years old with COVID-19, enrolled during active disease.

The chain recombines TRBV6-5 with TRBJ2-7; D is undetermined. The ends were cut back, 8 bases at V and 2 bases at J, with 13 bases in the middle. The length of the CDR3 is 13 residues. Germline CDR1 is MNHEY and CDR2 is SVGAGI. CDR3 nucleotides: TGTGCCAGCTACGCAGCGACCCCCTACGAGCAGTACTTC. Translated: CASYAATPYEQYF.

This chain connects TRBV7-2 to TRBJ1-1; D uncertain. Germline values: CDR1 SGHTA, CDR2 FQGNSA. The CDR3 covers 13 residues. The V end lost 5 bases, the J end lost 2 bases, and 9 bases lay between the germline ends. The CDR3 region has the DNA TGTGCCAGCAGCACTAGACTCAACACTGAAGCTTTCTTT. As protein: CASSTRLNTEAFF.

The chain employs TRBV7-2 and TRBJ1-2; possible D gene TRBD1, 5 bases. This CDR3 is 15 amino acids long. The germline gives CDR1 SGHTA, CDR2 FQGNSA. Trimming shortened V by 0 bases and J by 4 bases, and 12 bases separated the two germline ends. The CDR3 DNA is TGTGCCAGCAGCTTAGCGATGCGGGACGTCTATGGCTACACCTTC. This gives the protein CASSLAMRDVYGYTF.

The rearrangement uses TRBV9 and TRBJ2-3; 10 positions match TRBD2. The CDR3 has 17 residues. Germline V gene sequence: CDR1 SGDLS, CDR2 YYNGEE. The J segment lost 0 bases and the V segment lost 4 bases, leaving 8 bases of the junction unmatched. The CDR3 loop is CASSLPVAGGSTDTQYF. Written as DNA, the CDR3 is TGTGCCAGCAGCCTCCCAGTAGCGGGGGGAAGCACAGATACGCAGTATTTT.

The table lists this clone with a count of one. The chain uses TRBV7-2 and TRBJ1-2, with 9 bases that match TRBD1. The CDR3 runs 16 residues. V lost 2 bases, J lost 5 bases, and 9 bases stayed unmatched. The germline V gene has CDR1 SGHTA and CDR2 FQGNSA. The CDR3 bases are TGTGCCAGCAGCTTAAACCCCGGGACAGGGACGTATGGCTACACCTTC. This gives the protein CASSLNPGTGTYGYTF.

The chain is built from TRBV4-2 and TRBJ1-4; weak D call: TRBD1 (6 bases). There are 16 residues in the CDR3. V was trimmed by 5 bases and J by 7 bases, leaving 20 bases between them. Germline V gives CDR1 LGHNA, CDR2 YNFKEQ. The CDR3 sequence is CASSSLGGGISEKLFF. In nucleotides, the CDR3 is TGTGCCAGCAGCTCCCTGGGAGGGGGAATTTCTGAAAAACTGTTTTTT.

This clone showed up just a few times. V usage is TRBV27 and J usage is TRBJ1-5; D perhaps matches TRBD1 (6 bases). Looked up from germline, CDR1 is MNHEY and CDR2 is SMNVEV (reference sequence). The CDR3 contains 13 residues. The CDR3 region is CASSLAGDQPQHF. DNA for the CDR3: TGTGCTTCCTCGTTGGCAGGGGATCAGCCCCAGCATTTT.

V is TRBV19 and J is TRBJ2-1; 11 bases agree with TRBD2. Germline V lookup: CDR1 LNHDA, CDR2 SQIVND (reference sequence). The CDR3 contains 16 residues. J was trimmed by 6 bases and V by 4 bases; bases with no gene match: 8. The CDR3 DNA is TGTGCCAGTAGTAGCTTAGCGGGAGGGCCTCGCAATGAGCAGTTCTTC. Residues: CASSSLAGGPRNEQFF.

The CDR3 coding sequence is TGCGCCAGCAGCCAAGATTTGCGACAGGGGTGGTACTATGGCTACACCTTC. This gives the protein CASSQDLRQGWYYGYTF. This rearrangement joins TRBV4-3 to TRBJ1-2; 8 positions agree with TRBD1. This CDR3 region has 17 residues. Germline V gene lookup returns CDR1 LGHNA and CDR2 YSLEER. After removal of 0 bases from V and 3 bases from J, the junction contained 9 bases not matched to a gene.

V is TRBV3-1 (or the pseudogene TRBV3-2) and J is TRBJ1-3; the D gene is possibly TRBD1 (5 bases). The CDR3 has 14 amino acids. Germline CDR1 LGHDT, CDR2 YNNKEL (reference sequence). Trimming took 4 bases from V and 0 from J, leaving 7 bases between them. CDR3 nucleotide sequence: TGTGCCAGCAGCCGAGACAGCTCTGGAAACACCATATATTTT. It encodes CASSRDSSGNTIYF.